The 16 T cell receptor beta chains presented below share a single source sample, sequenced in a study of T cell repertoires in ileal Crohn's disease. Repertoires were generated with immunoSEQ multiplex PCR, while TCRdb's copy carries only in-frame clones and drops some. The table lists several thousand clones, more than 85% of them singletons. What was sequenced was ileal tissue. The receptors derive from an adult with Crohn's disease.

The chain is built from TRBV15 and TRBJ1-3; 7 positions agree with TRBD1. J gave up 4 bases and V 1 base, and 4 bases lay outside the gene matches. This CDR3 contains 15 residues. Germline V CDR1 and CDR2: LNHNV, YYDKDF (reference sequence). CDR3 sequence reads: CATSRAQGGGNTIYF. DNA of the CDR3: TGTGCCACCAGCAGAGCCCAGGGGGGCGGAAACACCATATATTTT. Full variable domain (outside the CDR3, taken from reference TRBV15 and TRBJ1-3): DAMVIQNPRYQVTQFGKPVTLSCSQTLNHNVMYWYQQKSSQAPKLLFHYYDKDFNNEADTPDNFQSRRPNTSFCFLDIRSPGLGDTAMYLCATSRAQGGGNTIYFGEGSWLTVV.

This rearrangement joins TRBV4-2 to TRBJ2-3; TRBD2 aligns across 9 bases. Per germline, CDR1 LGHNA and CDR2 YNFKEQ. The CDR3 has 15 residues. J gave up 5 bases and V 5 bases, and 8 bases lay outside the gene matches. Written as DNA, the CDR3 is TGTGCCAGCAGCTCCCAGAGTAGCGGGAGAGATACGCAGTATTTT. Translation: CASSSQSSGRDTQYF.

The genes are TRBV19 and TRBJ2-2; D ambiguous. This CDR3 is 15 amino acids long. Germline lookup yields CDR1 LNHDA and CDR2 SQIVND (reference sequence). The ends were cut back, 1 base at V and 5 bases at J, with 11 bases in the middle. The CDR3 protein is CASSIGARYTGELFF. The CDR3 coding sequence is TGTGCCAGTAGTATAGGGGCCAGGTATACCGGGGAGCTGTTTTTT.

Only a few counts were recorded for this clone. The CDR3 DNA reads TGTGCCAGCAGCTTAGCTTTGACAGGGGATGGAGCCAAAAACATTCAGTACTTC. It translates to CASSLALTGDGAKNIQYF. The V gene is TRBV7-9, the J gene TRBJ2-4, with 8 bases that match TRBD1. Losses at the gene ends were 0 bases for V and 0 bases for J; bases not matched to a gene: 7. This CDR3 region has 18 residues. Germline CDR1 reads SEHNR; CDR2 reads FQNEAQ (reference sequence). Combining the CDR3 with reference TRBV7-9 and TRBJ2-4 gives the whole variable domain DTGVSQNPRHKITKRGQNVTFRCDPISEHNRLYWYRQTLGQGPEFLTYFQNEAQLEKSRLLSDRFSAERPKGSFSTLEIQRTEQGDSAMYLCASSLALTGDGAKNIQYFGAGTRLSVL.

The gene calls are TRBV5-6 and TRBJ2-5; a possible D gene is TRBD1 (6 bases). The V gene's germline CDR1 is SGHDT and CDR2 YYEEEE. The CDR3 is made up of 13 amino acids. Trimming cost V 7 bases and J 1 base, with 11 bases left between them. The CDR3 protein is CASGGRAQETQYF. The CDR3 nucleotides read TGTGCCAGCGGGGGCAGGGCCCAAGAGACCCAGTACTTC.

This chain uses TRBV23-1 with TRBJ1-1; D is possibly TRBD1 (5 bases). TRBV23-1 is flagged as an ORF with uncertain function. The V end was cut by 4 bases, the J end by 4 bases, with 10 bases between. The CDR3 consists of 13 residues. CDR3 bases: TGCGCCAGCAGTCGTGGGGGGGGCACTGAAGCTTTCTTT. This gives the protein CASSRGGGTEAFF.

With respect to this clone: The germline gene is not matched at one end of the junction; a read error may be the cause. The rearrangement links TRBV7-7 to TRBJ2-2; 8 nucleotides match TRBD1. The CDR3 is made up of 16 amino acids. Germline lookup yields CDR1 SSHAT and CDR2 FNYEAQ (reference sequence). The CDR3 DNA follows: TGTGCTAGCAGCTTAGCAGGGGGCATCTATGGCGGGGAGCTGTTTTTT. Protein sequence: CASSLAGGIYGGELFF. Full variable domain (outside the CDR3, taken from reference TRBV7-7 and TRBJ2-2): GAGVSQSPRYKVTKRGQDVTLRCDPISSHATLYWYQQALGQGPEFLTYFNYEAQPDKSGLPSDRFSAERPEGSISTLTIQRTEQRDSAMYRCASSLAGGIYGGELFFGEGSRLTVL.

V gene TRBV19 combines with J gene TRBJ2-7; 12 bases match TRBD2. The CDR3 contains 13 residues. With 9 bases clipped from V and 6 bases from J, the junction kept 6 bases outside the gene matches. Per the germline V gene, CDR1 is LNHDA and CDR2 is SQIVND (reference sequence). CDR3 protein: CASCLAGGLEQYF. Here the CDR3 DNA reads TGTGCCAGCTGCCTAGCGGGAGGGCTCGAGCAGTACTTC.

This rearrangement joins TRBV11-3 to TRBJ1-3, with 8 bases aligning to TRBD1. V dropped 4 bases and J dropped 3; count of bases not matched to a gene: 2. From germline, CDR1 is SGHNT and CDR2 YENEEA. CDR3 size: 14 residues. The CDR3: CASSSDRDGNTIYF. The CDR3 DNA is TGTGCCAGCAGCTCGGACAGGGATGGAAACACCATATATTTT. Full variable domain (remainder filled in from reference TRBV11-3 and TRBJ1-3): EAGVVQSPRYKIIEKKQPVAFWCNPISGHNTLYWYLQNLGQGPELLIRYENEEAVDDSQLPKDRFSAERLKGVDSTLKIQPAELGDSAVYLCASSSDRDGNTIYFGEGSWLTVV.

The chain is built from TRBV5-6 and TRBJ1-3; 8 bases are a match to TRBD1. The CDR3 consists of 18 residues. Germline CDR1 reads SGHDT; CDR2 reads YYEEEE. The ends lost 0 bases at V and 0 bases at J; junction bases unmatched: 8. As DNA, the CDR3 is TGTGCCAGCAGCTTGGCAGTAGGACAGGGATACTCTGGAAACACCATATATTTT. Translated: CASSLAVGQGYSGNTIYF.

Here the CDR3 DNA reads TGCAGCGTTCTCACAGGGGGAAGGCGGGAGCTGTTTTTT. This sequence encodes CSVLTGGRRELFF. The rearrangement joins TRBV29-1 to TRBJ2-2, with 8 bases that match TRBD1. CDR3 size: 13 residues. The ends lost 5 bases at V and 9 bases at J; junction bases unmatched: 8. Germline lookup yields CDR1 SQVTM and CDR2 ANQGSEA.

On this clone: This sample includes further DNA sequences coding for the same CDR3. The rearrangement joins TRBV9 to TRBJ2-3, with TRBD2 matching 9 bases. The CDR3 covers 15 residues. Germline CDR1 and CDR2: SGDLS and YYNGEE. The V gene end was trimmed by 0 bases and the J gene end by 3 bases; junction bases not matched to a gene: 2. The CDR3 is CASSVDSGSTDTQYF. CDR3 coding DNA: TGTGCCAGCAGCGTAGATAGCGGGAGTACAGATACGCAGTATTTT.

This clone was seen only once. This CDR3 reads CASSRWRESQFF. In DNA form, the CDR3 reads TGTGCCAGCAGCCGGTGGCGGGAGTCCCAGTTCTTC. The J gene is TRBJ2-1, the V gene TRBV9; TRBD2 matches 7 bases. Trimming at V came to 4 bases and at J to 13 bases, leaving 8 bases not matched to a gene. The germline CDR1 and CDR2 sequences are SGDLS and YYNGEE. The length of the CDR3 is 12 residues.

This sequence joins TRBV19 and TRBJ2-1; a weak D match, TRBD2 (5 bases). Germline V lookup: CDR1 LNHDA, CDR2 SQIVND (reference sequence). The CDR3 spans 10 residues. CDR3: CTTPGVPQFF. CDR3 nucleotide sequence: TGTACTACCCCCGGGGTGCCGCAGTTCTTC.

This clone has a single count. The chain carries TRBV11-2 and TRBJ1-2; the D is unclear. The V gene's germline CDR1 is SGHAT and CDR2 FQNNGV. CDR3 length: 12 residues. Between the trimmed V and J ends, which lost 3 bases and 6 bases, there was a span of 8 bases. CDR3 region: CASSFTQHGYTF. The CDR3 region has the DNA TGTGCCAGCAGCTTCACACAGCATGGCTACACCTTC.

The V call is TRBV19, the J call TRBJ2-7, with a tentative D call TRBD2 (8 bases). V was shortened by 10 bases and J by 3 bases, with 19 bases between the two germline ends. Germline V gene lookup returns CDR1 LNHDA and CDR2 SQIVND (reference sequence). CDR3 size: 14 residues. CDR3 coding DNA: TGTGCCACCGCGGGGGGACAGTCCTTCTACGAGCAGTACTTC. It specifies CATAGGQSFYEQYF.